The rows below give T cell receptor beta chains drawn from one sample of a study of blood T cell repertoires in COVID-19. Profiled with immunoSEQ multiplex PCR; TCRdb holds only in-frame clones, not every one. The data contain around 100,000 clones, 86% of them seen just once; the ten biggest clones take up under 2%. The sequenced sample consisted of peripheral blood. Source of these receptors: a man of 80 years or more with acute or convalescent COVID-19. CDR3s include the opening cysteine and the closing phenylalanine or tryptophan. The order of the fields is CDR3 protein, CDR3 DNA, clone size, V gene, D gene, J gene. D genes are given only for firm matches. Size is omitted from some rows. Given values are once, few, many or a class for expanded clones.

CDR3aa: CSVVLSPGEKLFF
CDR3nt: TGCAGCGTTGTGTTGAGCCCAGGGGAAAAACTGTTTTTT
abundance: -
v_gene: TRBV29-1
d_gene: -
j_gene: TRBJ1-4

CDR3aa: CASTGTSTYEQYF
CDR3nt: TGTGCCAGCACCGGGACTTCTACCTACGAGCAGTACTTC
abundance: -
v_gene: TRBV6-5
d_gene: -
j_gene: TRBJ2-7

CDR3aa: CASSVGAGSYNEQFF
CDR3nt: TGTGCCAGCAGCGTAGGGGCAGGTTCCTACAATGAGCAGTTCTTC
abundance: -
v_gene: TRBV9
d_gene: -
j_gene: TRBJ2-1

CDR3aa: CASSLGLAGGEQFF
CDR3nt: TGTGCCAGCAGCTTGGGACTAGCGGGAGGTGAGCAGTTCTTC
abundance: -
v_gene: TRBV7-2
d_gene: TRBD2
j_gene: TRBJ2-1

CDR3aa: CATRLAGGQTNYEQYF
CDR3nt: TGTGCCACCCGACTAGCGGGAGGCCAAACAAACTACGAGCAGTACTTC
abundance: once
v_gene: TRBV25-1
d_gene: TRBD2
j_gene: TRBJ2-7

CDR3aa: CASSADRTREKLFF
CDR3nt: TGTGCCAGTAGCGCGGACAGGACGAGAGAAAAACTGTTTTTT
abundance: -
v_gene: TRBV19
d_gene: TRBD1
j_gene: TRBJ1-4

CDR3aa: CASRLTGADTQYF
CDR3nt: TGTGCCAGCAGATTAACAGGGGCAGATACGCAGTATTTT
abundance: -
v_gene: TRBV6-5
d_gene: TRBD1
j_gene: TRBJ2-3

CDR3aa: CASSLTSSPYNEQFF
CDR3nt: TGTGCCAGCAGTTTAACTAGTTCCCCCTACAATGAGCAGTTCTTC
abundance: -
v_gene: TRBV7-3
d_gene: -
j_gene: TRBJ2-1

CDR3aa: CASSSGGRMETQYF
CDR3nt: TGTGCCAGCTCATCAGGGGGCCGCATGGAGACCCAGTACTTC
abundance: -
v_gene: TRBV18
d_gene: TRBD1
j_gene: TRBJ2-5

CDR3aa: CASSHLGTGVYEQYF
CDR3nt: TGTGCCAGCAGCCATTTAGGGACAGGGGTCTACGAGCAGTACTTC
abundance: once
v_gene: TRBV3-1/TRBV3-2
d_gene: TRBD1
j_gene: TRBJ2-7

CDR3aa: CASGPKLNNYEQYF
CDR3nt: TGTGCCAGCGGCCCGAAACTAAACAATTACGAGCAGTACTTC
abundance: -
v_gene: TRBV7-3
d_gene: -
j_gene: TRBJ2-7

CDR3aa: CASSLVRGNTIYF
CDR3nt: TGTGCCAGCAGCTTAGTACGGGGAAACACCATATATTTT
abundance: -
v_gene: TRBV7-2
d_gene: -
j_gene: TRBJ1-3

CDR3aa: CASSHLARETQYF
CDR3nt: TGTGCCAGCAGCCACCTAGCGAGGGAGACCCAGTACTTC
abundance: once
v_gene: TRBV3-1/TRBV3-2
d_gene: -
j_gene: TRBJ2-5

CDR3aa: CASSSGLAVTKGEADTQYF
CDR3nt: TGTGCCAGCAGCTCGGGACTAGCGGTGACGAAAGGAGAGGCAGATACGCAGTATTTT
abundance: -
v_gene: TRBV11-3
d_gene: TRBD2
j_gene: TRBJ2-3

CDR3aa: CASSPQRGFGQFF
CDR3nt: TGTGCCAGCAGCCCACAGAGGGGGTTTGGGCAGTTCTTC
abundance: -
v_gene: TRBV6-1
d_gene: -
j_gene: TRBJ2-1

CDR3aa: CASSPGGLARGHEQFF
CDR3nt: TGTGCCAGCAGCCCGGGCGGACTAGCGAGAGGCCATGAGCAGTTCTTC
abundance: -
v_gene: TRBV7-6
d_gene: TRBD2
j_gene: TRBJ2-1

CDR3aa: CASSSRLAGVSYEQYF
CDR3nt: TGTGCCAGCAGCTCAAGACTAGCGGGAGTCAGTTACGAGCAGTACTTC
abundance: -
v_gene: TRBV7-8
d_gene: TRBD2
j_gene: TRBJ2-7

CDR3aa: CASSSATGSPNSPLHF
CDR3nt: TGTGCCAGCAGCTCAGCGACGGGTAGCCCTAATTCACCCCTCCACTTT
abundance: -
v_gene: TRBV5-6
d_gene: -
j_gene: TRBJ1-6

CDR3aa: CASSPGQGGRGYTF
CDR3nt: TGTGCCAGCAGTCCCGGACAGGGAGGGCGCGGCTACACCTTC
abundance: -
v_gene: TRBV6-6
d_gene: TRBD1
j_gene: TRBJ1-2

CDR3aa: CASSPGATGTDTQYF
CDR3nt: TGTGCCAGCAGCCCAGGGGCCACAGGGACAGATACGCAGTATTTT
abundance: -
v_gene: TRBV6-4
d_gene: -
j_gene: TRBJ2-3

CDR3aa: CASSAGQYGYTF
CDR3nt: TGTGCCAGCAGCGCAGGACAGTATGGCTACACCTTC
abundance: once
v_gene: TRBV7-8
d_gene: -
j_gene: TRBJ1-2

CDR3aa: CASSLVRGNEQFF
CDR3nt: TGTGCCAGCAGTTTAGTCCGGGGCAATGAGCAGTTCTTC
abundance: -
v_gene: TRBV6-6
d_gene: -
j_gene: TRBJ2-1

CDR3aa: CASVLRSSYNSPLHF
CDR3nt: TGTGCCAGCGTCCTAAGGAGCTCCTATAATTCACCCCTCCACTTT
abundance: -
v_gene: TRBV2
d_gene: -
j_gene: TRBJ1-6

CDR3aa: CASSGGQYTEAFF
CDR3nt: TGTGCCAGCAGCGGCGGACAGTACACTGAAGCTTTCTTT
abundance: -
v_gene: TRBV9
d_gene: -
j_gene: TRBJ1-1

CDR3aa: CSGGGAETEAFF
CDR3nt: TGCAGCGGCGGAGGGGCTGAAACTGAAGCTTTCTTT
abundance: -
v_gene: TRBV29-1
d_gene: -
j_gene: TRBJ1-1

CDR3aa: CASSVAPTGVYGYTF
CDR3nt: TGTGCCAGCAGCGTAGCTCCCACAGGGGTGTATGGCTACACCTTC
abundance: -
v_gene: TRBV9
d_gene: TRBD1
j_gene: TRBJ1-2

CDR3aa: CASSTAPAGASYNEQFF
CDR3nt: TGTGCCAGCAGCACGGCACCAGCGGGAGCATCCTACAATGAGCAGTTCTTC
abundance: -
v_gene: TRBV9
d_gene: TRBD2
j_gene: TRBJ2-1

CDR3aa: CASSLSLQGSSPLHF
CDR3nt: TGTGCCAGTAGTCTATCCTTACAGGGGAGTTCACCCCTCCACTTT
abundance: -
v_gene: TRBV19
d_gene: TRBD1
j_gene: TRBJ1-6

CDR3aa: CASSYSPSGYNEQFF
CDR3nt: TGTGCCAGCAGTTACTCCCCTAGCGGCTACAATGAGCAGTTCTTC
abundance: once
v_gene: TRBV6-2/TRBV6-3
d_gene: TRBD2
j_gene: TRBJ2-1

CDR3aa: CASSLAGGANVLTF
CDR3nt: TGTGCCAGCAGCTTGGCCGGTGGGGCCAACGTCCTGACTTTC
abundance: -
v_gene: TRBV5-4
d_gene: -
j_gene: TRBJ2-6

CDR3aa: CASSATLSRGGNTGELFF
CDR3nt: TGTGCCAGCAGTGCCACCCTCAGTAGGGGGGGGAACACCGGGGAGCTGTTTTTT
abundance: -
v_gene: TRBV6-1
d_gene: -
j_gene: TRBJ2-2

CDR3aa: CASSSGTGEWSAYEQYF
CDR3nt: TGTGCCAGCAGTTCCGGGACAGGGGAGTGGTCGGCCTACGAGCAGTACTTC
abundance: once
v_gene: TRBV25-1
d_gene: TRBD1
j_gene: TRBJ2-7

CDR3aa: CASSDRGRREKLFF
CDR3nt: TGTGCCAGCAGTGACAGGGGCCGGAGAGAAAAACTGTTTTTT
abundance: -
v_gene: TRBV6-1
d_gene: -
j_gene: TRBJ1-4

CDR3aa: CASSQADTSYEQYF
CDR3nt: TGTGCCAGCAGCCAAGCAGACACCTCCTACGAGCAGTACTTC
abundance: -
v_gene: TRBV3-1/TRBV3-2
d_gene: -
j_gene: TRBJ2-7

CDR3aa: CASSLAGPNTGELFF
CDR3nt: TGTGCCAGCAGCTTAGCGGGGCCGAACACCGGGGAGCTGTTTTTT
abundance: -
v_gene: TRBV7-3
d_gene: -
j_gene: TRBJ2-2

CDR3aa: CASSPGIAYEQYF
CDR3nt: TGTGCCAGCAGCCCAGGGATTGCCTACGAGCAGTACTTC
abundance: -
v_gene: TRBV11-2
d_gene: -
j_gene: TRBJ2-7

CDR3aa: CASSRPGLAYNEQFF
CDR3nt: TGTGCCAGCAGCCGGCCGGGACTAGCTTACAATGAGCAGTTCTTC
abundance: few
v_gene: TRBV11-2
d_gene: TRBD2
j_gene: TRBJ2-1

CDR3aa: CASKLAGANEQFF
CDR3nt: TGTGCCAGCAAACTAGCGGGGGCAAATGAGCAGTTCTTC
abundance: -
v_gene: TRBV6-5
d_gene: TRBD2
j_gene: TRBJ2-1

CDR3aa: CASSDIEETGGNSYNEQFF
CDR3nt: TGTGCCAGCAGTGACATTGAAGAAACGGGAGGTAACTCCTACAATGAGCAGTTCTTC
abundance: -
v_gene: TRBV6-4
d_gene: TRBD2
j_gene: TRBJ2-1

CDR3aa: CATFRGRGSYEQYF
CDR3nt: TGTGCCACGTTCCGCGGGAGAGGCTCCTACGAGCAGTACTTC
abundance: -
v_gene: TRBV6-5
d_gene: TRBD2
j_gene: TRBJ2-7

CDR3aa: CASSFTGTNNQPQHF
CDR3nt: TGTGCCAGCAGTTTCACAGGGACGAATAATCAGCCCCAGCATTTT
abundance: once
v_gene: TRBV28
d_gene: -
j_gene: TRBJ1-5

CDR3aa: CASSIPGTTNTGELFF
CDR3nt: TGTGCCAGCAGCATCCCCGGGACAACGAACACCGGGGAGCTGTTTTTT
abundance: -
v_gene: TRBV7-9
d_gene: -
j_gene: TRBJ2-2

CDR3aa: CASSAGQGAKNIQYF
CDR3nt: TGTGCCAGTAGTGCAGGACAGGGCGCCAAAAACATTCAGTACTTC
abundance: -
v_gene: TRBV19
d_gene: TRBD1
j_gene: TRBJ2-4

CDR3aa: CATSQKLLTDNQPQHF
CDR3nt: TGTGCCACCAGCCAAAAACTCTTGACAGATAATCAGCCCCAGCATTTT
abundance: -
v_gene: TRBV15
d_gene: -
j_gene: TRBJ1-5

CDR3aa: CASRSGLAGAGEQFF
CDR3nt: TGTGCCAGCAGGTCCGGGCTAGCGGGAGCCGGTGAGCAGTTCTTC
abundance: -
v_gene: TRBV6-5
d_gene: TRBD2
j_gene: TRBJ2-1

CDR3aa: CSGRTAGGGNTIYF
CDR3nt: TGCAGCGGACGGACAGCTGGCGGAGGAAACACCATATATTTT
abundance: -
v_gene: TRBV29-1
d_gene: -
j_gene: TRBJ1-3

CDR3aa: CASSGDRAHGYTF
CDR3nt: TGTGCCAGCAGCGGGGACAGGGCCCATGGCTACACCTTC
abundance: once
v_gene: TRBV27
d_gene: TRBD1
j_gene: TRBJ1-2

CDR3aa: CAISGGGLGAGEQFF
CDR3nt: TGTGCCATCAGTGGGGGCGGACTAGGCGCTGGTGAGCAGTTCTTC
abundance: -
v_gene: TRBV10-3
d_gene: TRBD2
j_gene: TRBJ2-1

CDR3aa: CASSLNGKVSEEQFF
CDR3nt: TGTGCCAGCAGCTTAAACGGGAAAGTGTCCGAGGAGCAGTTCTTC
abundance: -
v_gene: TRBV7-3
d_gene: -
j_gene: TRBJ2-1

CDR3aa: CASSLYGTGVNIQYF
CDR3nt: TGTGCCAGCAGCTTGTATGGGACAGGGGTGAACATTCAGTACTTC
abundance: -
v_gene: TRBV5-6
d_gene: TRBD1
j_gene: TRBJ2-4

CDR3aa: CATSDLGGAGGFNEQFF
CDR3nt: TGTGCCACCAGTGATTTGGGCGGGGCAGGGGGGTTTAATGAGCAGTTCTTC
abundance: -
v_gene: TRBV24-1
d_gene: -
j_gene: TRBJ2-1

CDR3aa: CAIRGGTGNTEAFF
CDR3nt: TGTGCCATCAGGGGGGGGACAGGGAACACTGAAGCTTTCTTT
abundance: once
v_gene: TRBV10-3
d_gene: TRBD1
j_gene: TRBJ1-1